This T cell receptor beta chain was retrieved from a study of T cell responses to AZD1222 COVID-19 vaccine. Findings and limits, study-wide: After two AZD1222 doses, spike-specific TCR breadth and depth rose versus day 0. Just a handful of people given AZD1222 tested seropositive at baseline. CD4 TCRs linked to vaccination spanned spike, dominating at 160-218 and 743-854.

Concerning this clone itself: Its target is unknown.

TCRdb's copy holds only in-frame clones and misses some; the assay was immunoSEQ multiplex PCR. The table lists roughly 120,000 clones, about 92% of them singletons. Investigators merged groups given second doses at roughly 4 or roughly 12 weeks. The junction had 6 bases not matched to a gene; V was cut back by 5 bases and J by 4 bases. This CDR3 is built from 14 residues. In germline, CDR1 is SGHDT, CDR2 YYEEEE. This chain uses TRBV5-6 with TRBJ2-1; 7 positions agree with TRBD2. The sequenced sample was peripheral blood, obtained 28 days after the second AZD1222 dose. The receptor comes from an adult who received the AZD1222 COVID-19 vaccine. The CDR3 spells CASRRLAVYNEQFF. The CDR3 nucleotides read TGTGCCAGCAGAAGACTAGCAGTATACAATGAGCAGTTCTTC.